One TCR beta chain is described in this entry. Its target is not known. V was trimmed by 3 bases and J by 3 bases, leaving 11 bases between them. The CDR3 contains 14 residues. Germline lookup yields CDR1 MRHNA and CDR2 SNTAGT. The entry originates in a study of shared clonotypes between healthy human individuals. Donors, without exception, were Caucasian adults residing in Nashville, Tennessee. Study findings and constraints: On the whole, naive subsets had larger estimated richness than memory subsets had.

The material for each subset, its genomic DNA, was split evenly across several immunoSEQ plates. Assay: immunoSEQ multiplex PCR; the TCRdb copy retains only in-frame clones and omits some. The repertoire consists of 2.3 million or so clones, with over 85% occurring once and the leading ten covering 0.3% to 0.4%. The sequence came from a man between 18 and 35 years old in good health. Some clones in this sample may be carry-over from other donors' samples. The chain links TRBV6-4 to TRBJ2-5; no firm D call. Sample: naive CD4+ T cells from PBMCs. Subset defined: CD45RA+ positively selected. This CDR3 reads CASSESVGEETQYF. The CDR3 DNA follows: TGTGCCAGCAGTGAATCGGTCGGAGAAGAGACCCAGTACTTC.